This TCR beta chain is from a study of blood T cell repertoires in COVID-19 (dated by TCRdb to the early 2020s). Regarding the research as a whole: Collaborator samples came from the United States, Italy and Spain and covered acute and convalescent phases of COVID-19. Samples came from the ongoing ImmuneRACE study (first 160 participants) plus 1,254 subjects from 6 global collaborators. Where available, HLA class I and class II types were obtained from metadata supplied by the sample provider rather than from assay-based typing. The material from the prospective study consisted of cDNA or gDNA derived from T cells, B-cell-depleted T cells, or PBMCs. The repertoires were made available in a free public database intended to serve as a resource for research on the immune response to SARS-CoV-2. The sample metadata nearly always contained a de-identified subject ID, COVID-19 status, age in years and sex. Deeply sampled blood TCRbeta repertoires from subjects exposed to, actively infected with, or recovered from COVID-19 were included in the dataset.

Collaborating institutions collected whole blood in K2EDTA tubes following their own protocols. For TCRbeta analysis, collaborators shipped samples as frozen whole blood, isolated PBMCs, or DNA extracted from either of those sample types. The immunoSEQ Assay, a bias-controlled multiplex PCR, was used to amplify TCRbeta CDR3 regions from genomic DNA. The published analysis was carried out like this. The number of nucleated cells in each sample was estimated by amplification of reference gene primers within the assay. To quantify the absolute abundance of each unique TCRbeta CDR3 rearrangement, sequence reads were collapsed and filtered. For each sample, productive Simpson clonality was calculated as the square root of Simpson's diversity index across productive rearrangements. The table was pulled from immuneACCESS by TCRdb, which kept in-frame rearrangements only. Such tables lose some clones; where checked, under half of the loss comes from unresolved V genes, and the rest has no known cause. Clonal size and the V and J genes are those of that table, whereas D and trimming came from the DNA. This sample gives 200,000 to 250,000 clones in total; 92% of them show up just once. The ten top clones hold roughly 1.2% of the sample.

This clone was recorded once. The specificity of this receptor is unknown. Per-base qualities were not stored, and no clone one base away is much larger. What the study reported, not specific to this receptor: The amount of clinical and demographic metadata varied by source and participant and was provided uncurated.

Measured from the cysteine to the phenylalanine, the CDR3 is 14 residues long. Only the CDR3 portion is preserved as DNA: 42 bases, with reading frame beginning at the first base. V gives up 3 bases and J gives up 7 bases, and the segment between their germline ends measures 16 bases. Based on the germline V gene (reference sequence), the CDR1 and CDR2 sequences are GTSNPN and SVGIG. The receptor was derived from a man younger than 40 with acute or convalescent COVID-19. The rearrangement combines TRBV30 with TRBJ2-1; TRBD2 could be the D gene, as 6 bases match. The sample consisted of peripheral blood. The CDR3 is CAWRPLGRGNEQFF. The nucleotides read TGTGCCTGGAGGCCCCTAGGGCGGGGAAATGAGCAGTTCTTC.